The rows below give T cell receptor beta chains drawn from one sample of a study of OX40 agonist ivuxolimab in advanced cancers. The data were produced by immunoSEQ multiplex PCR, yet TCRdb's version contains in-frame clones alone and is incomplete. The table lists 25,000 to 35,000 clones, approximately 88% of them singletons. The input for sequencing was CD4+ or CD8+ T cells sorted from blood, taken in a trial of the OX40 agonist ivuxolimab. These receptors originate from an adult with an advanced solid tumor such as melanoma, head and neck, liver or kidney cancer. Each CDR3 is given with its conserved first and last residue. The D gene is left open where the match is weak. Where a row states a size, it is once, few, many or the class of an expanded clone; other rows omit it.

D gene | J gene | V gene | clone size | CDR3 DNA | CDR3 protein
. | TRBJ2-1 | TRBV30 | . | TGTGCCTGGAGTGTATATCAGGGAACCTACAATGAGCAGTTCTTC | CAWSVYQGTYNEQFF
. | TRBJ2-2 | TRBV9 | . | TGTGCCAGCATGCACTACGGAACCGGGGAGCTGTTTTTT | CASMHYGTGELFF
. | TRBJ2-7 | TRBV11-2 | . | TGTGCCACCCACGGTGGATACGAGCAGTACTTC | CATHGGYEQYF
TRBD2 | TRBJ2-1 | TRBV9 | . | TGTGCCAGCAGCGTAGACCTAGCGGAGTACAATGAGCAGTTCTTC | CASSVDLAEYNEQFF
TRBD2 | TRBJ2-7 | TRBV7-2 | . | TGTGCCAGCAGCTTCGGACTAGCGGGGGTTGGGGCCTACGAGCAGTACTTC | CASSFGLAGVGAYEQYF
TRBD2 | TRBJ2-7 | TRBV9 | . | TGTGCCAGCAGCGTAGATAGCGGGAGCTCCTACGAGCAGTACTTC | CASSVDSGSSYEQYF
. | TRBJ1-1 | TRBV27 | . | TGTGCCAGCAGTTTTACGGGGGACCTCACTGAAGCTTTCTTT | CASSFTGDLTEAFF
. | TRBJ1-1 | TRBV29-1 | . | TGCAGCGTTGAAGAAGACAGGAACACTGAAGCTTTCTTT | CSVEEDRNTEAFF
TRBD1 | TRBJ2-7 | TRBV11-2 | once | TGTGCCAGCAGCCCGGGACAGGGCTCCTACGAGCAGTACTTC | CASSPGQGSYEQYF
TRBD2 | TRBJ2-5 | TRBV5-1 | . | TGCGCCAGCAGCTTGGAAGAGGGCCCACTAGCGGTCTCAAGGGAGACCCAGTACTTC | CASSLEEGPLAVSRETQYF
TRBD2 | TRBJ2-1 | TRBV10-1 | . | TGCGCCAGCAGTGAGTTGGGACTAGCGAACGACAACTACAATGAGCAGTTCTTC | CASSELGLANDNYNEQFF
. | TRBJ1-3 | TRBV7-9 | . | TGTGCCAGCAGCCACCCTACAGGGACTGGAAACACCATATATTTT | CASSHPTGTGNTIYF
. | TRBJ1-4 | TRBV28 | . | TGTGCCAGCAGCCTCAGGGGCCCTAATGAAAAACTGTTTTTT | CASSLRGPNEKLFF
. | TRBJ2-7 | TRBV30 | . | TGTGCCTGGAGCCCGGGCTACGAGCAGTACTTC | CAWSPGYEQYF
. | TRBJ2-7 | TRBV28 | . | TGTGCCAGCACCACCGGGCTTGGCTCCTACGAGCAGTACTTC | CASTTGLGSYEQYF
TRBD1 | TRBJ2-7 | TRBV15 | once | TGTGCCACCGGCACCGGGACAGGGACCTACGAGCAGTACTTC | CATGTGTGTYEQYF
TRBD2 | TRBJ2-2 | TRBV11-2 | once | TGTGCCAGCACCCTCGGGGGACTAGCGGGATACACCGGGGAGCTGTTTTTT | CASTLGGLAGYTGELFF
. | TRBJ1-2 | TRBV5-5 | . | TGTGCCAGCAGCTTGGTAGTAGGGTTCAGATCTAACTATGGCTACACCTTC | CASSLVVGFRSNYGYTF
TRBD1 | TRBJ1-3 | TRBV4-2 | . | TGTGCCAGCAGCCAAAGGACAGGGGGCCCCTCTGGAAACACCATATATTTT | CASSQRTGGPSGNTIYF
. | TRBJ2-1 | TRBV28 | . | TGTGCCCACGCTCGGCGAACCTACAATGAGCAGTTCTTC | CAHARRTYNEQFF
. | TRBJ2-7 | TRBV15 | . | TGTGCCACCAGCAGAGAGGCAGGGACCTACGAGCAGTACTTC | CATSREAGTYEQYF
. | TRBJ2-1 | TRBV6-1 | . | TGTGCCAGCAGCCTCACTAGGGGGGAATACAATGAGCAGTTCTTC | CASSLTRGEYNEQFF
TRBD1 | TRBJ1-1 | TRBV29-1 | . | TGCAGCGTTGAACAGGGGGTCACTGAAGCTTTCTTT | CSVEQGVTEAFF
. | TRBJ2-7 | TRBV19 | . | TGTGCCAGTCGCTCGGGCTACGAGCAGTACTTC | CASRSGYEQYF
TRBD1 | TRBJ2-7 | TRBV6-6 | . | TGTGCCAGCAGTGCAATGGGGACAGGTCTCTACGAGCAGTACTTC | CASSAMGTGLYEQYF
. | TRBJ1-1 | TRBV6-1 | . | TGTGCGTCGGGGCCGGACACTGAAGCTTTCTTT | CASGPDTEAFF
TRBD1 | TRBJ1-4 | TRBV10-3 | . | TGTGCCATCAGTGAAGACAGGGGGGTTGAAAAACTGTTTTTT | CAISEDRGVEKLFF
. | TRBJ2-3 | TRBV16 | . | TGTGCCAGCAGCTATACGACAGGCACAGATACGCAGTATTTT | CASSYTTGTDTQYF
. | TRBJ2-6 | TRBV7-4 | . | TGTGCCAGCAGCGGCCCGTACTCACAAAGTCGGGCCAACGTCCTGACTTTC | CASSGPYSQSRANVLTF
. | TRBJ2-3 | TRBV9 | . | TGTGCCAGCAGCGTAGAGGAGGGCAGCACAGATACGCAGTATTTT | CASSVEEGSTDTQYF